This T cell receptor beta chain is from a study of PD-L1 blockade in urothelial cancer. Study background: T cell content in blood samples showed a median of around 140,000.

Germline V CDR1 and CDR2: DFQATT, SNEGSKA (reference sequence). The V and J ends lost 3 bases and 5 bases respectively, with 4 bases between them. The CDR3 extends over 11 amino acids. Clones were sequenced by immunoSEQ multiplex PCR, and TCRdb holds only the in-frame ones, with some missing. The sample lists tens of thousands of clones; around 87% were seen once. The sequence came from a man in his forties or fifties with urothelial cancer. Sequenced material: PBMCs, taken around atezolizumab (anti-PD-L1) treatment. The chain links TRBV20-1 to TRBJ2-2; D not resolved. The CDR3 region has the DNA TGCAGTGCTAGGTCTACCGGGGAGCTGTTTTTT. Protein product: CSARSTGELFF.